The 16 T cell receptor beta chains in this list originate from one sample, sequenced in a study of blood T cell repertoires in COVID-19. Sequencing was performed with immunoSEQ multiplex PCR; in TCRdb, only in-frame clones are kept and a portion is missing. The data show some 80,000 clones, 70% to 90% seen once. The sample consisted of peripheral blood. The receptors shown here come from a man between 45 and 60 years old with COVID-19, enrolled during active disease.

The chain joins TRBV29-1 to TRBJ2-3; 9 nucleotides agree with TRBD2. Trimming removed 3 bases from V and 4 bases from J; junction bases left unmatched: 17. The CDR3 covers 18 residues. The germline CDR1 and CDR2 sequences are SQVTM and ANQGSEA. CDR3: CSVELGIAGDETADTQYF. The CDR3 DNA follows: TGCAGCGTTGAGTTAGGGATAGCGGGAGACGAGACGGCAGATACGCAGTATTTT.

The V call is TRBV19, the J call TRBJ1-2; 7 positions match TRBD1. The CDR3 is 17 amino acids. With V trimmed by 6 bases and J by 0 bases, 13 bases remained unmatched. The V gene's germline CDR1 is LNHDA and CDR2 SQIVND (reference sequence). Here the CDR3 DNA reads TGTGCCAGTAGGAGCCGTGGGACAGACGGAACTAACTATGGCTACACCTTC. It codes for CASRSRGTDGTNYGYTF.

The chain is built from TRBV10-3 and TRBJ2-3; 10 bases align to TRBD2. The ends lost 10 bases at V and 2 bases at J; junction bases unmatched: 9. CDR1 ENHRY and CDR2 SYGVKD come from the germline V gene. The CDR3 is 15 residues long. CDR3 bases: TGTGCCACCCAAAGCCTAGCGGGAGTCACAGATACGCAGTATTTT. Its translation is CATQSLAGVTDTQYF.

V is TRBV9 and J is TRBJ2-1; 10 bases fit TRBD2. CDR1 and CDR2 (germline): SGDLS, YYNGEE. V gave up 0 bases and J gave up 2 bases; unmatched junction bases: 5. This CDR3 is built from 17 residues. This chain's CDR3 is CASSVEASGSPYNEQFF. The CDR3 coding sequence is TGTGCCAGCAGCGTAGAGGCTAGCGGGAGCCCCTACAATGAGCAGTTCTTC.

This clone was recorded once. This chain links TRBV24-1 with TRBJ1-1; D is unclear. The CDR3 covers 13 residues. Germline assignment: CDR1 KGHDR and CDR2 SFDVKD. Trimming took off 9 bases at V and 8 bases at J, with 18 bases between the two ends. CDR3 coding DNA: TGTGCCACCCAGACCGACTCCGGCCCGGAAGCTTTCTTT. This encodes CATQTDSGPEAFF.

The rearrangement uses TRBV4-1 and TRBJ2-7, with D hard to call. Germline loops: CDR1 MGHRA, CDR2 YSYEKL. V lost 2 bases and J lost 2, with 10 bases in between. This CDR3 has 14 amino acids. In DNA form, the CDR3 reads TGCGCCAGCAGCCAATGGGCAGGTACCTACGAGCAGTACTTC. It specifies CASSQWAGTYEQYF.

V and J are TRBV28 and TRBJ1-2; no clear D. Trimming took 2 bases from V and 4 from J, leaving 11 bases between them. The germline V gene encodes CDR1 MDHEN and CDR2 SYDVKM. The CDR3 sequence is 14 residues long. The CDR3 loop is CASSLSTPSYGYTF. The CDR3 DNA reads TGTGCCAGCAGTTTAAGCACCCCGTCCTATGGCTACACCTTC.

The rearrangement joins TRBV30 to TRBJ2-2, with D perhaps TRBD1 (6 bases). The CDR3 has 15 amino acids. Deletions cut 2 bases from V and 4 bases from J, with 14 bases between. Germline lookup yields CDR1 GTSNPN and CDR2 SVGIG (reference sequence). For the CDR3, the DNA is TGTGCCTGGAGTTTCGTACAGGGTGGCACCGGGGAGCTGTTTTTT. Encoded protein: CAWSFVQGGTGELFF.

J is TRBJ2-7 and V is TRBV30; 9 bases are a match to TRBD1. The CDR3 loop spans 14 amino acids. Per the germline V gene, CDR1 is GTSNPN and CDR2 is SVGIG (reference sequence). V trimming: 2 bases; J trimming: 6 bases; junction bases outside the gene matches: 8. CDR3 region: CAWSSGTGMIEQYF. The DNA for the CDR3 is TGTGCCTGGAGTTCCGGGACAGGGATGATCGAGCAGTACTTC.

The genes are TRBV30 and TRBJ1-3; 7 nucleotides match TRBD1. Germline lookup yields CDR1 GTSNPN and CDR2 SVGIG (reference sequence). CDR3 length equals 22 residues. V shed 3 bases, J shed 0 bases, and the junction held 26 bases outside the gene matches. CDR3 coding DNA: TGTGCCTGGAGAGGGGGACCCCGGGACAGAACCTTATATGCAACCTCTGGAAACACCATATATTTT. Translated: CAWRGGPRDRTLYATSGNTIYF.

As DNA, the CDR3 is TGCAGCGTTGACCCCAGGTCGGAACGCTCCTATGGCTACACCTTC. Amino acids: CSVDPRSERSYGYTF. J is TRBJ1-2 and V is TRBV29-1; D is ambiguous. The CDR3 is 15 residues long. The V gene's germline CDR1 is SQVTM and CDR2 ANQGSEA. V was pared by 3 bases and J by 4 bases, with 18 bases between.

This clone was seen repeatedly, ten times or more. The rearrangement joins TRBV7-9 to TRBJ1-1, with a possible D match to TRBD1 (5 bases). The CDR3 is made up of 14 amino acids. V lost 5 bases, J lost 1 base, and 11 bases lay in between. Looked up from germline, CDR1 is SEHNR and CDR2 is FQNEAQ (reference sequence). The CDR3 region has the DNA TGTGCCAGCAGCACGGACACCCAGAACACTGAAGCTTTCTTT. This codes for CASSTDTQNTEAFF.

The gene calls are TRBV6-6 and TRBJ1-4; D remains ambiguous. The CDR3 spans 14 residues. The ends were cut back, 5 bases at V and 2 bases at J, with 9 bases in the middle. The V gene's germline CDR1 is MNHNY and CDR2 SVGAGI (reference sequence). CDR3 in amino acids: CASSMGRTNEKLFF. The CDR3, as DNA: TGTGCCAGCAGTATGGGGAGGACTAATGAAAAACTGTTTTTT.

The chain carries TRBV4-1 and TRBJ2-2; 7 bases are shared with TRBD1. The CDR3 is 15 amino acids. The V gene end was trimmed by 6 bases and the J gene end by 5 bases; junction bases not matched to a gene: 9. From germline, CDR1 is MGHRA and CDR2 YSYEKL. The CDR3 nucleotides read TGCGCCAGCAGAATTGAAGGGGGCGATACCGGGGAGCTGTTTTTT. Its protein product is CASRIEGGDTGELFF.

The chain couples TRBV6-2 or TRBV6-3 to TRBJ1-5, with TRBD1 matching 8 bases. Per germline, CDR1 MNHEY and CDR2 SVGEGT. V lost 3 bases, J lost 6 bases, and 4 bases stayed unmatched. The CDR3 totals 14 residues. In nucleotides, the CDR3 is TGTGCCAGCAGTTATACCGGGACAGGTCAGCCCCAGCATTTT. This sequence encodes CASSYTGTGQPQHF.

This chain joins TRBV10-1 and TRBJ2-1; D gene unclear. The CDR3 has 13 amino acids. Germline CDR1 WNHNN, CDR2 SYGVQD (reference sequence). Trimming took off 4 bases at V and 3 bases at J, with 7 bases between the two ends. The CDR3, as DNA: TGCGCCAGCAGTGCTCCCCTCTACAATGAGCAGTTCTTC. Translation: CASSAPLYNEQFF.